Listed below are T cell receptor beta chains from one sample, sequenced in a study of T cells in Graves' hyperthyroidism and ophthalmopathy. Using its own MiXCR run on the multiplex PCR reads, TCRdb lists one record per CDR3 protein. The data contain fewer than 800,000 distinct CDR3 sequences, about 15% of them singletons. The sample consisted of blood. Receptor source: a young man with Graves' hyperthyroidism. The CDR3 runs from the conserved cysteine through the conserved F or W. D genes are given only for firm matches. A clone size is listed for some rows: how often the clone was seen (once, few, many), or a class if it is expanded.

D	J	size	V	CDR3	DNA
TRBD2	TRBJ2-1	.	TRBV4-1	CASSQVTSGRVNEQFF	TGCGCCAGCAGCCAAGTAACTAGCGGGAGGGTGAATGAGCAGTTCTTC
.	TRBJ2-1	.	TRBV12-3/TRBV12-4	CASSPRPVPSEQFF	TGTGCCAGCAGTCCTAGACCAGTTCCCAGTGAGCAGTTCTTC
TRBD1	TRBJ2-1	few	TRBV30	CAWSDRASYNEQFF	TGTGCCTGGTCTGACAGGGCCTCCTACAATGAGCAGTTCTTC
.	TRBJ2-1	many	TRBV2	CASSEGGGGFF	TGTGCCAGCAGTGAAGGGGGAGGGGGGTTCTTC
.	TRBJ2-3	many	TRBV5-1	CASSLGQRRSTDTQYF	TGCGCCAGCAGCTTGGGGCAGCGCCGAAGCACAGATACGCAGTATTTT
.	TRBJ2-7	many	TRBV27	CASSPVAGQYSYEQYF	TGTGCCAGCAGTCCAGTGGCGGGACAGTACTCCTACGAGCAGTACTTC
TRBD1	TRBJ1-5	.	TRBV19	CASRPVDRGREQPQHF	TGTGCCAGTAGGCCCGTGGACAGGGGAAGGGAGCAGCCCCAGCATTTT
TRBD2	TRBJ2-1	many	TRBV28	CASTGLGGRGNNEQFF	TGTGCCAGCACAGGGCTGGGAGGGAGAGGAAACAATGAGCAGTTCTTC
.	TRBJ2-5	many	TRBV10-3	CAISEGPGHQETQYF	TGTGCCATCAGTGAGGGGCCTGGACATCAAGAGACCCAGTACTTC
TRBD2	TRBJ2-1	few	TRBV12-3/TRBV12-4	CASSSGAGRASNEQFF	TGTGCCAGCAGTTCGGGCGCGGGGAGGGCCTCAAATGAGCAGTTCTTC
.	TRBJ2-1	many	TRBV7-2	CASSFGGGTYNEQFF	TGTGCCAGCAGCTTTGGGGGAGGCACCTACAATGAGCAGTTCTTC
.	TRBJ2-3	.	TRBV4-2	CASSQYRRYTDTQYF	TGTGCCAGCAGCCAATATCGCCGCTACACAGATACGCAGTATTTT
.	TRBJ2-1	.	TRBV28	CASSLVASYNEQFF	TGTGCCAGCAGTTTAGTCGCCTCCTACAATGAGCAGTTCTTC
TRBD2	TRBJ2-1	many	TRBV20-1	CSARLAGGPIHNEQFF	TGCAGTGCTCGTCTAGCGGGAGGGCCGATCCACAATGAGCAGTTCTTC
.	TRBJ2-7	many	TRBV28	CASRFLDSTRVGSSYEQYF	TGTGCCAGCAGATTTTTGGACAGTACGCGGGTTGGAAGCTCCTACGAGCAGTACTTC
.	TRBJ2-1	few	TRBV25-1	CASSAWDNEQFF	TGTGCCAGCAGTGCATGGGACAATGAGCAGTTCTTC
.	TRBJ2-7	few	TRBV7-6	CASSLDGVSEQYF	TGTGCCAGCAGCTTAGACGGAGTCAGCGAGCAGTACTTC
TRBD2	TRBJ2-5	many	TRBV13	CASSSKSGGETQYF	TGTGCCAGCAGCTCTAAGTCGGGGGGAGAGACCCAGTACTTC
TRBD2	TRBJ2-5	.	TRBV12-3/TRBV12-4	CASSLLAGDEETQYF	TGTGCCAGCAGCTTACTAGCGGGAGATGAGGAGACCCAGTACTTC
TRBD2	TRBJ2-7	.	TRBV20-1	CSATSGSWAYEQYF	TGCAGTGCCACAAGCGGGAGTTGGGCCTACGAGCAGTACTTC
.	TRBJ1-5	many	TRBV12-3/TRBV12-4	CASSFLGDQPQHF	TGTGCCAGCAGTTTTTTGGGGGATCAGCCCCAGCATTTT
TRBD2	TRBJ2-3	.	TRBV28	CASTPPRGAGTDTRYF	TGTGCCAGCACCCCCCCGCGGGGGGCTGGCACAGATACGCGGTATTTT
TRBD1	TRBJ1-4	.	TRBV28	CASSYRGLNWKLFF	TGTGCCAGCAGTTACAGGGGGCTGAATTGGAAACTGTTTTTT
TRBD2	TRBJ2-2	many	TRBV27	CASNQLTSGAGTGELFF	TGTGCCAGCAACCAACTGACTAGCGGGGCGGGCACCGGGGAGCTGTTTTTT
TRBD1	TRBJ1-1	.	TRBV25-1	CASSDGGQGNTEAFF	TGTGCCAGCAGTGACGGGGGACAGGGGAACACTGAAGCTTTCTTT
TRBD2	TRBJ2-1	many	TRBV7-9	CASSYRLSGGNEQFF	TGTGCCAGCAGCTACAGACTCTCGGGGGGCAATGAGCAGTTCTTC
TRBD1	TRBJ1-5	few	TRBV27	CASKERGRGYSNQPQHF	TGTGCCAGCAAAGAAAGGGGGCGCGGGTATAGCAATCAGCCCCAGCATTTT
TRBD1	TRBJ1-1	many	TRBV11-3	CASSLLGTALMNTEAFF	TGTGCCAGCAGCTTGTTAGGGACAGCACTCATGAACACTGAAGCTTTCTTT
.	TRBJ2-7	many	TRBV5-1	CASSYDGTYEQYF	TGCGCCAGCAGCTACGACGGGACCTACGAGCAGTACTTC
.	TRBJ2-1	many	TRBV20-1	CSAAPGGPTPEQFF	TGCAGTGCTGCCCCCGGCGGACCCACACCTGAGCAGTTCTTC
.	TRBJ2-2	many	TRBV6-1	CASSEGPYTGELFF	TGTGCCAGCAGTGAAGGGCCATACACCGGGGAGCTGTTTTTT
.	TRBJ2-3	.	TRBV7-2	CASSLPSEYTQYF	TGTGCCAGCAGCTTACCTAGCGAGTATACGCAGTATTTT
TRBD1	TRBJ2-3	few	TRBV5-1	CASSLAGGWSTDTQYF	TGCGCCAGCAGCTTGGCAGGGGGTTGGAGCACAGATACGCAGTATTTT
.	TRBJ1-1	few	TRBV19	CASTARWKNTEAFF	TGTGCCAGTACGGCCAGGTGGAAGAACACTGAAGCTTTCTTT
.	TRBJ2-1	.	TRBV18	CASSPPAGAFVNEQFF	TGTGCCAGCTCACCACCAGCAGGGGCGTTCGTGAATGAGCAGTTCTTC
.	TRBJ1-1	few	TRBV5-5	CASSSSVWTGAFF	TGTGCCAGCAGCTCCTCCGTTTGGACTGGAGCTTTCTTT
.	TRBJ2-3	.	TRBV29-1	CSVLTLLEADTQYF	TGCAGCGTTCTTACGTTACTGGAGGCAGATACGCAGTATTTT
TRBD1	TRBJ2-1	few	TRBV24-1	CATIQGNEQFF	TGTGCCACAATACAGGGGAATGAGCAGTTCTTC
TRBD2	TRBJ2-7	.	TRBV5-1	CASSLEAVSLAGVVREQYF	TGCGCCAGCAGCTTGGAGGCGGTGTCTCTAGCGGGAGTGGTTCGCGAGCAGTACTTC
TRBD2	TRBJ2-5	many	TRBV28	CASSPNRDGRNETQYF	TGTGCCAGCAGTCCTAACCGGGACGGGAGGAACGAGACCCAGTACTTC
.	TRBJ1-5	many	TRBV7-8	CASSLWTDSYSNQPQHF	TGTGCCAGCAGCTTATGGACAGATTCCTATAGCAATCAGCCCCAGCATTTT
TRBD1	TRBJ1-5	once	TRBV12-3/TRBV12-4	CASIDSGQGTQPQHF	TGTGCCAGCATTGACTCGGGACAGGGTACTCAGCCCCAGCATTTT
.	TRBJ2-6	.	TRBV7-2	CASSLEGGWRHSGANVLTF	TGTGCCAGCAGCTTAGAGGGGGGCTGGAGACACTCTGGGGCCAACGTCCTGACTTTC
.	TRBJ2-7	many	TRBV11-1	CASSLGQRSPYEQYF	TGTGCCAGCAGCCTGGGACAACGGAGCCCCTACGAACAGTACTTC
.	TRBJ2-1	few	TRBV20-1	CSASVLISYNEQFF	TGCAGTGCTTCAGTACTCATATCTTACAATGAGCAGTTCTTC
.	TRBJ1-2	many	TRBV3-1	CASSQEAGERYTF	TGTGCCAGCAGCCAAGAAGCCGGGGAACGCTACACCTTC
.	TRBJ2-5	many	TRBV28	CASSLRVWETQYF	TGTGCCAGCAGTCTCCGGGTCTGGGAGACCCAGTACTTC
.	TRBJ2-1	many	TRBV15	CATSRMRRDYNEQFF	TGTGCCACCAGCAGGATGAGGAGGGACTACAATGAGCAGTTCTTC
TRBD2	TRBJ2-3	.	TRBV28	CASSSPGSGSSSTDTQYF	TGTGCCAGCAGTTCCCCGGGGAGCGGGAGTTCTAGCACAGATACGCAGTATTTT
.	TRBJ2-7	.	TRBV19	CASSPNKGYEQYF	TGTGCCAGTAGCCCCAACAAGGGATACGAGCAGTACTTC
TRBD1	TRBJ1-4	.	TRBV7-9	CASSFKQGAGEKLFF	TGTGCCAGCAGCTTTAAACAGGGGGCGGGTGAAAAACTGTTTTTT
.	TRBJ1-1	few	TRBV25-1	CASSVGQEVEAFF	TGTGCCAGCAGTGTCGGCCAGGAGGTAGAAGCTTTCTTT
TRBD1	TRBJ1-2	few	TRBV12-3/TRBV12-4	CASSWDRGAGGYTF	TGTGCCAGCAGTTGGGACAGGGGGGCAGGAGGCTACACCTTC
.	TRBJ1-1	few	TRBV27	CASSWTAMNTEAFF	TGTGCCAGCAGTTGGACGGCCATGAACACTGAAGCTTTCTTT
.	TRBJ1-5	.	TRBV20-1	CSASRGWNKPQHF	TGCAGTGCTAGTAGGGGATGGAACAAGCCCCAGCATTTT